This TCR beta chain stems from a study of blood T cell repertoires in COVID-19. Across the whole study: PBMCs, B-cell-depleted T cells, or T cells provided the cDNA or gDNA that made up the material.

Only in-frame clones appear in the TCRdb table, and some are missing; sequencing was by immunoSEQ multiplex PCR. In the table there are fewer than 140,000 clones, 70% to 80% of which are singletons. Germline CDR1 and CDR2: MNHNY and SVGAGI (reference sequence). V was clipped by 3 bases and J by 8 bases, with 10 bases between them. The CDR3 spans 12 residues. Seattle researchers signed up patients amid active infection and tracked them longitudinally. The clonotype was recovered from an elderly man with COVID-19, enrolled during active disease. The V gene is TRBV6-6, the J gene TRBJ1-2; possibly TRBD1 for D (5 bases). Material: peripheral blood. CDR3 region: CASSYTGQGYTF. Here the CDR3 DNA reads TGTGCCAGCAGTTATACAGGCCAGGGCTACACCTTC.